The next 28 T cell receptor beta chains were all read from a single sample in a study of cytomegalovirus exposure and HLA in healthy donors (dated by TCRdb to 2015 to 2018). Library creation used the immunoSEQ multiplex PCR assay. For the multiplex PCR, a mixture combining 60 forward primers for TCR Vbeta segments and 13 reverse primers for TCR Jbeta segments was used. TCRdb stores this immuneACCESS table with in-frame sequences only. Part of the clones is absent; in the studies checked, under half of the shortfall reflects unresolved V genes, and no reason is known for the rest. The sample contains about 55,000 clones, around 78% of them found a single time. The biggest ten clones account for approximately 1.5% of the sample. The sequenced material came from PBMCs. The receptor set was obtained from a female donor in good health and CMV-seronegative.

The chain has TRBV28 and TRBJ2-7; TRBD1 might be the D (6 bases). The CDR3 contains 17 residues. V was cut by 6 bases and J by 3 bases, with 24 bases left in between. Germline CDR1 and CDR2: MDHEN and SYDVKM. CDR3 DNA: TGTGCCAGCAGACTAAATAACCGGCGAACAGGGTTCTACGAGCAGTACTTC. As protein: CASRLNNRRTGFYEQYF.

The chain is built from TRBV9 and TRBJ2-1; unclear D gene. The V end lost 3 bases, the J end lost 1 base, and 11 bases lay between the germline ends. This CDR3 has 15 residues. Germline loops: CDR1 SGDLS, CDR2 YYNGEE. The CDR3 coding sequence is TGTGCCAGCAGCGGTGGGCCTGGGTCCTACAATGAGCAGTTCTTC. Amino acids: CASSGGPGSYNEQFF.

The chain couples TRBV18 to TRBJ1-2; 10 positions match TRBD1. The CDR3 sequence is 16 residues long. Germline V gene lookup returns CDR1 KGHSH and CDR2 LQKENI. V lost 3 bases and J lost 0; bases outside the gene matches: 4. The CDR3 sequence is CASSPTGQGTNYGYTF. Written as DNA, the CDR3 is TGTGCCAGCTCACCGACGGGACAGGGGACTAACTATGGCTACACCTTC.

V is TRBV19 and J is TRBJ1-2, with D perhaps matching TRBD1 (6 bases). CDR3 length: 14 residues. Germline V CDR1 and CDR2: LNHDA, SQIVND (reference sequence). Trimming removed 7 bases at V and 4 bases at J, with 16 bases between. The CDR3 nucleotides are TGTGCCAGTATGGCAGTACAGGGTCGCTATGGCTACACCTTC. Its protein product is CASMAVQGRYGYTF.

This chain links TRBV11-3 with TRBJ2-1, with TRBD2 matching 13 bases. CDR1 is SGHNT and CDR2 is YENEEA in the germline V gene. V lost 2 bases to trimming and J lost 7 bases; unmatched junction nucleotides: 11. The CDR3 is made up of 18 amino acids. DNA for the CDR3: TGTGCCAGCAGCTTAAGTCGCACTAGCGGGGGGGCGTGGAATGAGCAGTTCTTC. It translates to CASSLSRTSGGAWNEQFF.

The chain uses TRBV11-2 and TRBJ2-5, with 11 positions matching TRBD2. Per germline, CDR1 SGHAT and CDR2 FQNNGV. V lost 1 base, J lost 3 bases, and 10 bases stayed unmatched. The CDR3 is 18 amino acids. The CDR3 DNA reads TGTGCCAGCAGCTTAGGGGGTCTAGCGGGGGGTACCAAAGAGACCCAGTACTTC. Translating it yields CASSLGGLAGGTKETQYF.

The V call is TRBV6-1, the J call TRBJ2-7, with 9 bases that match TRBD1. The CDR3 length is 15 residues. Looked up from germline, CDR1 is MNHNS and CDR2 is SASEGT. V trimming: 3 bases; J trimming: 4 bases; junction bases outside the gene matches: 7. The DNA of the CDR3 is TGTGCCAGCAGTGAGGCAACAGGGGGCGTTTACGAGCAGTACTTC. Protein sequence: CASSEATGGVYEQYF.

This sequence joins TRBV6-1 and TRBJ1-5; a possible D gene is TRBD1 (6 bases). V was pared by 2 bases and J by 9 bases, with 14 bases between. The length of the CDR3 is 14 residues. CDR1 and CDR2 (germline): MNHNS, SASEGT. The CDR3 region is CASSEQGIYWPQHF. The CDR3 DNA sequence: TGTGCCAGCAGTGAACAGGGGATTTATTGGCCCCAGCATTTT.

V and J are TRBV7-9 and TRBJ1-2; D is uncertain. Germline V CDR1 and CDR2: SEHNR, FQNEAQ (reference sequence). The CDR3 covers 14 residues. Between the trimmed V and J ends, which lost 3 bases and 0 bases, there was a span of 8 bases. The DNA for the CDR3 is TGTGCCAGCAGCTTTGACACCGCTAACTATGGCTACACCTTC. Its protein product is CASSFDTANYGYTF.

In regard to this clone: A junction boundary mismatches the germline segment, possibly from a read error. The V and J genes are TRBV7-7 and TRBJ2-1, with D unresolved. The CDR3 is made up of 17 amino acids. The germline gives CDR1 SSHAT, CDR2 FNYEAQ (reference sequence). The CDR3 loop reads CASSPDRRKSSYNEQFF. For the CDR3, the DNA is TGTGCTAGCAGCCCAGATCGGCGGAAGAGCTCCTACAATGAGCAGTTCTTC.

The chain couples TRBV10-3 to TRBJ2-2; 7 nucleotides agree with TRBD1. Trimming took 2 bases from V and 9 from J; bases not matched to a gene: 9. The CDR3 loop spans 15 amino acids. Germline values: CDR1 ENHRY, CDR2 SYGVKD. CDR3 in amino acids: CAISEPDRSRRELFF. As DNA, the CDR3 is TGTGCCATCAGTGAGCCGGACAGGTCCAGGAGGGAGCTGTTTTTT.

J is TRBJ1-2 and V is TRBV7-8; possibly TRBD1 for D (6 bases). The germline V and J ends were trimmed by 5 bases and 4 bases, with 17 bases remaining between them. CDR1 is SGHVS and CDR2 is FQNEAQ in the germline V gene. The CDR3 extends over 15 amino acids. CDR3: CASSPTRGQGYGYTF. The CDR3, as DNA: TGTGCCAGCAGCCCAACGCGGGGGCAGGGCTATGGCTACACCTTC.

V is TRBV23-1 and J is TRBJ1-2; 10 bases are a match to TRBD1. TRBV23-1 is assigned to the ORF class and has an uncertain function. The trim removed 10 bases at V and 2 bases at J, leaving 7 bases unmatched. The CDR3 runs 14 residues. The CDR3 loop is CAIWTGGRNYGYTF. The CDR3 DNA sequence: TGCGCCATCTGGACAGGGGGGAGAAACTATGGCTACACCTTC.

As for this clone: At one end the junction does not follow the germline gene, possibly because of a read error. The CDR3, as DNA: TGTGCTAGCAGCGGGACAGGGCAAGAGACCCAGTACTTC. It specifies CASSGTGQETQYF. The chain couples TRBV7-7 to TRBJ2-5; 9 bases map to TRBD1. The CDR3 runs to 13 residues. CDR1 SSHAT and CDR2 FNYEAQ come from the germline V gene (reference sequence).

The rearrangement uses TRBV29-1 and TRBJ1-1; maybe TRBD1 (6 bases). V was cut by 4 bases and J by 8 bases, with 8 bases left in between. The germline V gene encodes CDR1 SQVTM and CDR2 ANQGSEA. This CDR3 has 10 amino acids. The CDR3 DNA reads TGCAGCGTTGGGACAGTCGAAGCTTTCTTT. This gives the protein CSVGTVEAFF.

CDR3 sequence (DNA): TGTGCCAGCAGTAGGACAGGGCGAACCTACGAGCAGTACTTC. It encodes CASSRTGRTYEQYF. The gene calls are TRBV25-1 and TRBJ2-7, with 8 positions matching TRBD1. The CDR3 is made up of 14 amino acids. From germline, CDR1 is MGHDK and CDR2 SYGVNS. With 5 bases clipped from V and 2 bases from J, the junction kept 5 bases outside the gene matches.

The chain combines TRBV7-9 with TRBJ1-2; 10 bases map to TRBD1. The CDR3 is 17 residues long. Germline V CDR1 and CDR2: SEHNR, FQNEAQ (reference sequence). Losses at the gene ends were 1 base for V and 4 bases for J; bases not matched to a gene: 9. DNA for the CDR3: TGTGCCAGCAGCTTAGGAACCGGGACAGGGGATCTCTATGGCTACACCTTC. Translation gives CASSLGTGTGDLYGYTF.

The CDR3 DNA sequence: TGTGCCAGCAGCTTGCTATTCGGGACAGGGGGCATGAAGACCCAGTACTTC. As protein: CASSLLFGTGGMKTQYF. The chain joins TRBV7-8 to TRBJ2-5; TRBD1 aligns across 12 bases. Trimming cost V 3 bases and J 6 bases; bases outside gene matches: 11. The CDR3 loop spans 17 amino acids. Per the germline V gene, CDR1 is SGHVS and CDR2 is FQNEAQ.

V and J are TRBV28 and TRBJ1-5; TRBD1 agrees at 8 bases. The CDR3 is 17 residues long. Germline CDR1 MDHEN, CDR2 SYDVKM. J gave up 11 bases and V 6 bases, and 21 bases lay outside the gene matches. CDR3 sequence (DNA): TGTGCCAGCAGCCTTTGGGGGGGACAGGCCGGGCGGAGGGCCCAGCATTTT. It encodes CASSLWGGQAGRRAQHF.

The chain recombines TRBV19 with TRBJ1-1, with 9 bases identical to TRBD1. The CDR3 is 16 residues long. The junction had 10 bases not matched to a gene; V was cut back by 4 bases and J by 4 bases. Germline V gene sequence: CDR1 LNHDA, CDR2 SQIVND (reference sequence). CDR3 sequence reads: CASSKTDRGYGTEAFF. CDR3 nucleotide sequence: TGTGCCAGTAGTAAGACGGACAGGGGTTATGGCACTGAAGCTTTCTTT.

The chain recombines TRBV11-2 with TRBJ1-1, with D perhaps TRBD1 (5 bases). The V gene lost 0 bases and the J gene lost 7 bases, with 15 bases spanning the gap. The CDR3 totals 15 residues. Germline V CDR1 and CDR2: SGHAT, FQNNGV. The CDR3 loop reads CASSLDLRDSGEAFF. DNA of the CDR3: TGTGCCAGCAGCTTAGATCTGAGGGACTCAGGTGAAGCTTTCTTT.

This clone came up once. The CDR3 DNA follows: TGTGCCAGCAGCGCGGGAGACAGGGGAGGCAACTATGGCTACACCTTC. Protein product: CASSAGDRGGNYGYTF. The chain couples TRBV9 to TRBJ1-2, with 8 bases aligning to TRBD1. CDR3 length: 16 amino acids. Germline values: CDR1 SGDLS, CDR2 YYNGEE. Unmatched junction bases numbered 9, after V lost 3 bases and J lost 2 bases.

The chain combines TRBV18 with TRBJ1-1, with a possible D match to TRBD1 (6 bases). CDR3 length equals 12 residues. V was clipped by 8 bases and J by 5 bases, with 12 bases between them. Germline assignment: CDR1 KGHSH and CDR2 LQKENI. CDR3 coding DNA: TGTGCCAGCGCCCCAGGGGATACTGAAGCTTTCTTT. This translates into CASAPGDTEAFF.

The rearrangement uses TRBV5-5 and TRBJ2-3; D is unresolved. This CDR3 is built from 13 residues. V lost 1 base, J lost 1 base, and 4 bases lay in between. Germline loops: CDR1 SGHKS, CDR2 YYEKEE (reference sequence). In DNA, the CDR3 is TGTGCCAGCAGCTTGTCAGGCACAGATACGCAGTATTTT. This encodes CASSLSGTDTQYF.

CDR3 region: CASSFWTPTSSYNEQFF. The CDR3 bases are TGTGCCAGCAGCTTTTGGACACCGACGAGCTCCTACAATGAGCAGTTCTTC. The chain links TRBV14 to TRBJ2-1; TRBD1 might be the D (5 bases). The CDR3 extends over 17 amino acids. Trimming cost V 5 bases and J 0 bases, with 17 bases left between them. Germline-derived CDR1 and CDR2 are SGHDN and FVKESK.

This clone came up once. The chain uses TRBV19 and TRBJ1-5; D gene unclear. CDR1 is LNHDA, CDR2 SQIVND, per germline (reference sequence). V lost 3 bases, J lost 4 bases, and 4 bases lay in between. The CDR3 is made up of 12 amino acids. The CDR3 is CASSIPNQPQHF. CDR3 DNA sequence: TGTGCCAGTAGTATTCCGAATCAGCCCCAGCATTTT.

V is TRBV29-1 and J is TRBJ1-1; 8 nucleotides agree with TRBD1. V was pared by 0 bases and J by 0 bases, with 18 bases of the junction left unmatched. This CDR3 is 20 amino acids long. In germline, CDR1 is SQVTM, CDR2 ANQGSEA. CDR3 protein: CSVEDDLSPRDRSLNTEAFF. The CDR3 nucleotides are TGCAGCGTTGAAGACGACCTATCACCCCGGGACAGGTCCCTGAACACTGAAGCTTTCTTT. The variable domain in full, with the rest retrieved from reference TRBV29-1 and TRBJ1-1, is SAVISQKPSRDICQRGTSLTIQCQVDSQVTMMFWYRQQPGQSLTLIATANQGSEATYESGFVIDKFPISRPNLTFSTLTVSNMSPEDSSIYLCSVEDDLSPRDRSLNTEAFFGQGTRLTVV.

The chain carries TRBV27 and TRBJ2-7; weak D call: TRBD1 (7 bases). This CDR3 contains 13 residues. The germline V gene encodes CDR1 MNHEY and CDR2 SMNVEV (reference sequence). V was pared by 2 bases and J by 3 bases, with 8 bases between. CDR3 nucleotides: TGTGCCAGCAGTTTACAGGGGGGCTACGAGCAGTACTTC. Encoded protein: CASSLQGGYEQYF.